The 8 T cell receptor beta chains listed next were all sequenced from one sample in a study of T cell changes during pregnancy in multiple sclerosis. The method was immunoSEQ multiplex PCR; TCRdb's version includes in-frame clones alone and lacks a portion of them. Among some 99,000 clones listed, approximately 93% were seen once. Sequencing was performed on peripheral blood, taken after pregnancy. The receptors were gathered from a female donor with multiple sclerosis, enrolled in a pregnancy study.

The chain links TRBV4-2 to TRBJ2-1; TRBD2 matches at 11 bases. Germline V lookup: CDR1 LGHNA, CDR2 YNFKEQ. There are 14 residues in the CDR3. After removal of 2 bases from V and 9 bases from J, the junction contained 3 bases not matched to a gene. The CDR3 nucleotides are TGTGCCAGCAGCCAAATAGCGGGAGGGAGTGAGCAGTTCTTC. Its protein is CASSQIAGGSEQFF.

V usage is TRBV5-8 and J usage is TRBJ2-2; D not resolved. Trimming removed 4 bases at V and 6 bases at J, with 13 bases between. CDR1 SGHTS and CDR2 YDEGEE come from the germline V gene. The CDR3 sequence is 14 residues long. CDR3 in amino acids: CASSLGYSAGELFF. CDR3 in DNA: TGTGCCAGCAGCCTAGGATACTCCGCCGGGGAGCTGTTTTTT.

This chain connects TRBV5-1 to TRBJ2-5; TRBD2 matches at 11 bases. Germline CDR1 SGHRS, CDR2 YFSETQ. This CDR3 region has 15 residues. With 4 bases clipped from V and 5 bases from J, the junction kept 7 bases outside the gene matches. In nucleotides, the CDR3 is TGCGCCAGCAGCGTCGGGACTAGCGGCCTGGAGACCCAGTACTTC. It codes for CASSVGTSGLETQYF. The variable domain in full, completed from reference TRBV5-1 and TRBJ2-5, reads KAGVTQTPRYLIKTRGQQVTLSCSPISGHRSVSWYQQTPGQGLQFLFEYFSETQRNKGNFPGRFSGRQFSNSRSEMNVSTLELGDSALYLCASSVGTSGLETQYFGPGTRLLVL.

The chain couples TRBV19 to TRBJ2-7; 11 bases line up with TRBD2. Germline values: CDR1 LNHDA, CDR2 SQIVND (reference sequence). The CDR3 runs to 14 residues. The V gene end was trimmed by 5 bases and the J gene end by 2 bases; junction bases not matched to a gene: 2. For the CDR3, the DNA is TGTGCCAGTAGTCGACTAGCGGGACCCTACGAGCAGTACTTC. Its translation: CASSRLAGPYEQYF.

The gene calls are TRBV30 and TRBJ1-3, with D unresolved. The length of the CDR3 is 11 residues. Germline CDR1 and CDR2: GTSNPN and SVGIG (reference sequence). With 6 bases removed from V and 1 base from J, the gap between germline ends came to 4 bases. The CDR3: CACQSGNTIYF. The CDR3 region has the DNA TGTGCCTGCCAATCTGGAAACACCATATATTTT. Full variable domain (rest looked up from reference TRBV30 and TRBJ1-3): SQTIHQWPATLVQPVGSPLSLECTVEGTSNPNLYWYRQAAGRGLQLLFYSVGIGQISSEVPQNLSASRPQDRQFILSSKKLLLSDSGFYLCACQSGNTIYFGEGSWLTVV.

CDR3 coding DNA: TGTGCCAGCTCACCACCCACAGGGGGCTTATCTAATGAAAAACTGTTTTTT. Translation gives CASSPPTGGLSNEKLFF. The chain links TRBV18 to TRBJ1-4; 9 bases map to TRBD1. Germline values: CDR1 KGHSH, CDR2 LQKENI. Trimming cost V 0 bases and J 3 bases; bases outside gene matches: 5. This CDR3 region has 17 residues.

The V call is TRBV28, the J call TRBJ1-1; D call uncertain. The CDR3 extends over 14 amino acids. V lost 5 bases to trimming and J lost 0 bases, with 10 bases between them. Per the germline V gene, CDR1 is MDHEN and CDR2 is SYDVKM. The CDR3 nucleotides read TGTGCCAGCAGTCTAGGCAGCATGAACACTGAAGCTTTCTTT. Residues: CASSLGSMNTEAFF. The whole variable domain, filled in from reference TRBV28 and TRBJ1-1, reads DVKVTQSSRYLVKRTGEKVFLECVQDMDHENMFWYRQDPGLGLRLIYFSYDVKMKEKGDIPEGYSVSREKKERFSLILESASTNQTSMYLCASSLGSMNTEAFFGQGTRLTVV.

V and J are TRBV6-6 and TRBJ1-1; no clear D. V lost 7 bases, J lost 1 base, and 10 bases lay in between. Germline loops: CDR1 MNHNY, CDR2 SVGAGI (reference sequence). The CDR3 totals 13 residues. For the CDR3, the DNA is TGTGCCAGCAATTCGCAGGCGAACACTGAAGCTTTCTTT. It specifies CASNSQANTEAFF.